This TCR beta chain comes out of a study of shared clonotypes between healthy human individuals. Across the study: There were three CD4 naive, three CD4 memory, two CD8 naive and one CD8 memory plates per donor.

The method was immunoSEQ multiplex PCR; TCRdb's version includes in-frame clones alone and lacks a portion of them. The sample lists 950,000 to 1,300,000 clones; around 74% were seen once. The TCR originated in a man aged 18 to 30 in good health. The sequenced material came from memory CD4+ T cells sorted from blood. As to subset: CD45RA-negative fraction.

CDR3: CAISERGGNEQFF. Here the CDR3 DNA reads TGTGCCATCAGTGAACGGGGGGGAAATGAGCAGTTCTTC. The chain is built from TRBV10-3 and TRBJ2-1, with TRBD2 matching over 8 bases. The V and J ends lost 3 bases and 7 bases, in that order; junction bases with no gene match: 2. CDR1 and CDR2 (germline): ENHRY, SYGVKD. CDR3 length: 13 amino acids.